This T cell receptor beta chain came from a study of T cells in Graves' hyperthyroidism and ophthalmopathy. In its sample, this clonotype was seen many times. This CDR3 has 12 residues. CDR1 and CDR2 from the germline V gene are SGHTA and FQGNSA. V gave up 5 bases and J gave up 8 bases, with 9 bases separating them. Those patients with uncontrolled infection, other autoimmune disease, pregnancy or lactation were excluded. Researchers amplified the TCR beta CDR3 regions from RNA transcripts. Initially, a first-round RT-PCR of the TCR CDR3 employed the HTBI primer set. TCRdb re-called the multiplex PCR reads with MiXCR, one entry per CDR3 protein. The sample lists over 650,000 distinct CDR3 sequences, roughly 45% seen once, with more than 7% in the top ten.

The sample comprised peripheral blood or thyroid tissue (not recorded which). This sequence joins TRBV7-2 and TRBJ2-2; unclear D gene. The receptor was isolated from an adult man with Graves' disease, either hyperthyroidism or ophthalmopathy (not recorded which). The CDR3 is CASSLLSGELFF. In nucleotides, the CDR3 is TGTGCCAGCAGCCTCCTCTCGGGGGAGCTGTTTTTT.